Listed here is a single T cell receptor beta chain. The antigen is unknown. The sample comes from a study of T cell responses to AZD1222 COVID-19 vaccine. Background on the study: Pooling of second doses given at about 4 or about 12 weeks was done. Regarding the study as a whole: Distributed over spike, vaccine-associated CD4 TCRs predominated at 160-218 and 743-854.

Clones were read by immunoSEQ multiplex PCR, and TCRdb kept only the in-frame ones, dropping some. In the table there are over 100,000 clones, roughly 90% of which are singletons. Trimming left V 2 bases short and J 8 bases short, with 8 bases between. The CDR3 is 12 residues long. Germline V gene sequence: CDR1 SGDLS, CDR2 YYNGEE. The source of this sequence is an adult in good health. The sample here was peripheral blood, taken on day 0 of AZD1222 vaccination. V usage is TRBV9 and J usage is TRBJ2-1, with unresolved D. CDR3 residues: CASSVRSHEQFF. In DNA form, the CDR3 reads TGTGCCAGCAGCGTCCGGAGCCATGAGCAGTTCTTC.